The 2 T cell receptor beta chains given below trace back to one sample, sequenced in a study of regulatory T cells in long-lasting Graves disease. Described time point: newly diagnosed GD, antithyroid drugs for less than 3 months. After RNA was extracted from PBMCs, the TCR library was made from it. TCR beta libraries were built with iRepertoire HTBI primers and Arm-PCR of CDR3 regions. TCRdb itself ran the multiplex PCR reads through MiXCR, one entry per CDR3 protein. The profile shows under 300,000 distinct CDR3 sequences, about 18% of them singletons. These data were also reused for a study on T cells in Graves' hyperthyroidism and ophthalmopathy.

Sequenced here: peripheral blood mononuclear cells (PBMCs), sampled at new diagnosis, from a patient treated with antithyroid drugs. Every receptor here comes from a woman in her twenties or thirties with Graves disease.

V and J are TRBV19 and TRBJ2-7, with D perhaps matching TRBD1 (6 bases). V was clipped by 0 bases and J by 1 base, with 10 bases between them. CDR3 size: 15 residues. The germline gives CDR1 LNHDA, CDR2 SQIVND (reference sequence). CDR3 loop: CASSIDPGQSYEQYF. CDR3 nucleotide sequence: TGTGCCAGTAGTATAGATCCCGGACAGTCCTACGAGCAGTACTTC.

This clonotype was observed at least ten times. The chain uses TRBV18 and TRBJ1-1; D is possibly TRBD1 (5 bases). This CDR3 region has 16 residues. The germline gives CDR1 KGHSH, CDR2 LQKENI. V shed 3 bases and J shed 1 base, with 15 bases lying between them. CDR3 in amino acids: CASSPPLGRTNTEAFF. CDR3 nucleotides: TGTGCCAGCTCACCGCCCCTGGGACGGACGAACACTGAAGCTTTCTTT.